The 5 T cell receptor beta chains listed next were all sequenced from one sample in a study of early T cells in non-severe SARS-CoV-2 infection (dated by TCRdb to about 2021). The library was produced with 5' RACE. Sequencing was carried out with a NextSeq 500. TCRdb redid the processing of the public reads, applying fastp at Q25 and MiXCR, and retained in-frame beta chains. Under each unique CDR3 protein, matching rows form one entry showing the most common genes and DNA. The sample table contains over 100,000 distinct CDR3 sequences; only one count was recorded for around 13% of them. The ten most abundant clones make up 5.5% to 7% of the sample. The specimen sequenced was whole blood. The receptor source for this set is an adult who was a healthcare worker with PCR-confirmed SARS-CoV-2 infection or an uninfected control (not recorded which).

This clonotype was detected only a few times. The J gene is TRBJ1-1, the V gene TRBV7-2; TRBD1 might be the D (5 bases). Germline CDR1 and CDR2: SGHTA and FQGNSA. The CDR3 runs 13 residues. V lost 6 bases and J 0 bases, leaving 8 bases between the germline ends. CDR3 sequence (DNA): TGTGCCAGCAGGGACACTCTGAACACTGAAGCTTTCTTT. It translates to CASRDTLNTEAFF.

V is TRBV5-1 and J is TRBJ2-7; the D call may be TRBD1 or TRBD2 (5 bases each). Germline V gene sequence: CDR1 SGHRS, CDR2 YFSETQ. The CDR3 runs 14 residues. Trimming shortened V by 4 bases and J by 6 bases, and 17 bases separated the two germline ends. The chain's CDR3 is CASSAGTARVEQYF. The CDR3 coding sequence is TGCGCCAGCAGCGCCGGGACCGCACGGGTCGAGCAGTACTTC.

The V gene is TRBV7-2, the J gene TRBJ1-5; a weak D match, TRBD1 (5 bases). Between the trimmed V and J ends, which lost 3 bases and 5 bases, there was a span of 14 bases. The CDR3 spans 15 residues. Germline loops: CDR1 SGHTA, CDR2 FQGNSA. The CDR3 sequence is CASSLGIWGDQPQHF. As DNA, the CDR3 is TGTGCCAGCAGCTTGGGGATCTGGGGGGATCAGCCCCAGCATTTT. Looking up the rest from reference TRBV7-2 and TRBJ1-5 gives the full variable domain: GAGVSQSPSNKVTEKGKDVELRCDPISGHTALYWYRQSLGQGLEFLIYFQGNSAPDKSGLPSDRFSAERTGGSVSTLTIQRTQQEDSAVYLCASSLGIWGDQPQHFGDGTRLSIL.

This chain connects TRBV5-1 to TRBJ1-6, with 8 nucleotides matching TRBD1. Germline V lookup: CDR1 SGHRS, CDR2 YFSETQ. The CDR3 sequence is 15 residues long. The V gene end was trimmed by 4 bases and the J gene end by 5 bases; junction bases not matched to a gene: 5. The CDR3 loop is CASSPQGVDNSPLHF. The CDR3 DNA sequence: TGCGCCAGCAGCCCACAGGGGGTGGATAATTCACCCCTCCACTTT.

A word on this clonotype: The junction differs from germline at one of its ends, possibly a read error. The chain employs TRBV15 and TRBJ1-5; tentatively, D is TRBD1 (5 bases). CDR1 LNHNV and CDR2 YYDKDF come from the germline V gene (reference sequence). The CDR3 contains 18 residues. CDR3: CVTSRGGTAGMGNQPQHF. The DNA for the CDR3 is TGTGTCACCAGCAGAGGCGGGACGGCAGGGATGGGCAATCAGCCCCAGCATTTT.